The 2 T cell receptor beta chains given below trace back to one sample, sequenced in a study of T cells in Graves' hyperthyroidism and ophthalmopathy. Using RNA transcripts as the source, TCR beta CDR3 regions were amplified. TCR CDR3 regions were first amplified by RT-PCR with HTBI primers. TCRdb called the multiplex PCR reads again in MiXCR, with one record for every CDR3 protein. The sample lists 650,000 to 700,000 distinct CDR3 sequences, around 15% occurring once. The sequencing sample was made of blood. The receptors here all came from a man between 50 and 59 years old with Graves' hyperthyroidism.

This clonotype has only a few counts. The rearrangement joins TRBV9 to TRBJ2-5; D may correspond to TRBD1 or TRBD2 (5 bases each). The germline V gene has CDR1 SGDLS and CDR2 YYNGEE. V was pared by 0 bases and J by 5 bases, with 14 bases between. The CDR3 contains 15 residues. In DNA, the CDR3 is TGTGCCAGCAGCGTAGGGGGGACCCCCGGCGAGACCCAGTACTTC. This sequence encodes CASSVGGTPGETQYF. The complete variable domain, with remaining parts taken from reference TRBV9 and TRBJ2-5, reads DSGVTQTPKHLITATGQRVTLRCSPRSGDLSVYWYQQSLDQGLQFLIQYYNGEERAKGNILERFSAQQFPDLHSELNLSSLELGDSALYFCASSVGGTPGETQYFGPGTRLLVL.

This clonotype has a count of ten or more. The gene calls are TRBV11-2 and TRBJ2-1; D is perhaps TRBD2 (5 bases). The V gene lost 3 bases and the J gene lost 0 bases, with 12 bases spanning the gap. The CDR3 consists of 16 residues. The germline CDR1 and CDR2 sequences are SGHAT and FQNNGV. The chain's CDR3 is CASSFHGGSSYNEQFF. The CDR3, as DNA: TGTGCCAGCAGCTTCCACGGTGGGAGCTCCTACAATGAGCAGTTCTTC.